This note documents a single T cell receptor (beta chain) sequence. What it binds is unknown. V shed 0 bases and J shed 3 bases, with 11 bases lying between them. The CDR3 covers 15 residues. CDR1 LGHNA and CDR2 YSLEER come from the germline V gene. Measured with immunoSEQ multiplex PCR; TCRdb has only the in-frame clones, and not every one. The data contain over 10,000 clones, 70% to 80% of them singletons. The entry originates in a study of tumor-infiltrating lymphocytes in localized non-small cell lung cancer. Overall study results and limits: Each assay used a separate piece of the same tissue.

Sequencing was carried out using lung tumor tissue. The TCR originated in a human donor with non-small cell lung cancer. This sequence joins TRBV4-3 and TRBJ1-2; D gene ambiguous. In DNA, the CDR3 is TGCGCCAGCAGCCAAGAATCGGGATCGGACTATGGCTACACCTTC. Its translation: CASSQESGSDYGYTF.